This T cell receptor beta chain was recovered during a study of T cell repertoires in cytomegalovirus infection. In the study overall: Indications of both CMV infection and matching HLA type were provided by public TCR beta signatures. General study findings and limits: The study found HLA-C-restricted CMV-specific TCR beta clonotypes dominating the ex vivo response. Cumulated frequencies of public TCR beta families served to identify carriers of CMV plus the relevant HLA.

TCRdb itself ran the reads through MiXCR, one entry per CDR3 protein. The sample lists a few hundred thousand distinct CDR3 sequences; roughly 29% were seen once. Details on this clonotype: What it binds is unknown.

Sequences were obtained from PBMCs. This clonotype was obtained from a human donor in good health (CMV status not recorded). Some clones in this sample may be carry-over from other donors' samples.

In DNA form, the CDR3 reads TGCAGCGTTGAACAGTCGACGGATACGCAGTATTTT. As protein: CSVEQSTDTQYF. The gene calls are TRBV29-1 and TRBJ2-3; D remains unclear. The CDR3 length is 12 residues. V lost 2 bases, J lost 6 bases, and 9 bases lay in between. Germline V gene lookup returns CDR1 SQVTM and CDR2 ANQGSEA.